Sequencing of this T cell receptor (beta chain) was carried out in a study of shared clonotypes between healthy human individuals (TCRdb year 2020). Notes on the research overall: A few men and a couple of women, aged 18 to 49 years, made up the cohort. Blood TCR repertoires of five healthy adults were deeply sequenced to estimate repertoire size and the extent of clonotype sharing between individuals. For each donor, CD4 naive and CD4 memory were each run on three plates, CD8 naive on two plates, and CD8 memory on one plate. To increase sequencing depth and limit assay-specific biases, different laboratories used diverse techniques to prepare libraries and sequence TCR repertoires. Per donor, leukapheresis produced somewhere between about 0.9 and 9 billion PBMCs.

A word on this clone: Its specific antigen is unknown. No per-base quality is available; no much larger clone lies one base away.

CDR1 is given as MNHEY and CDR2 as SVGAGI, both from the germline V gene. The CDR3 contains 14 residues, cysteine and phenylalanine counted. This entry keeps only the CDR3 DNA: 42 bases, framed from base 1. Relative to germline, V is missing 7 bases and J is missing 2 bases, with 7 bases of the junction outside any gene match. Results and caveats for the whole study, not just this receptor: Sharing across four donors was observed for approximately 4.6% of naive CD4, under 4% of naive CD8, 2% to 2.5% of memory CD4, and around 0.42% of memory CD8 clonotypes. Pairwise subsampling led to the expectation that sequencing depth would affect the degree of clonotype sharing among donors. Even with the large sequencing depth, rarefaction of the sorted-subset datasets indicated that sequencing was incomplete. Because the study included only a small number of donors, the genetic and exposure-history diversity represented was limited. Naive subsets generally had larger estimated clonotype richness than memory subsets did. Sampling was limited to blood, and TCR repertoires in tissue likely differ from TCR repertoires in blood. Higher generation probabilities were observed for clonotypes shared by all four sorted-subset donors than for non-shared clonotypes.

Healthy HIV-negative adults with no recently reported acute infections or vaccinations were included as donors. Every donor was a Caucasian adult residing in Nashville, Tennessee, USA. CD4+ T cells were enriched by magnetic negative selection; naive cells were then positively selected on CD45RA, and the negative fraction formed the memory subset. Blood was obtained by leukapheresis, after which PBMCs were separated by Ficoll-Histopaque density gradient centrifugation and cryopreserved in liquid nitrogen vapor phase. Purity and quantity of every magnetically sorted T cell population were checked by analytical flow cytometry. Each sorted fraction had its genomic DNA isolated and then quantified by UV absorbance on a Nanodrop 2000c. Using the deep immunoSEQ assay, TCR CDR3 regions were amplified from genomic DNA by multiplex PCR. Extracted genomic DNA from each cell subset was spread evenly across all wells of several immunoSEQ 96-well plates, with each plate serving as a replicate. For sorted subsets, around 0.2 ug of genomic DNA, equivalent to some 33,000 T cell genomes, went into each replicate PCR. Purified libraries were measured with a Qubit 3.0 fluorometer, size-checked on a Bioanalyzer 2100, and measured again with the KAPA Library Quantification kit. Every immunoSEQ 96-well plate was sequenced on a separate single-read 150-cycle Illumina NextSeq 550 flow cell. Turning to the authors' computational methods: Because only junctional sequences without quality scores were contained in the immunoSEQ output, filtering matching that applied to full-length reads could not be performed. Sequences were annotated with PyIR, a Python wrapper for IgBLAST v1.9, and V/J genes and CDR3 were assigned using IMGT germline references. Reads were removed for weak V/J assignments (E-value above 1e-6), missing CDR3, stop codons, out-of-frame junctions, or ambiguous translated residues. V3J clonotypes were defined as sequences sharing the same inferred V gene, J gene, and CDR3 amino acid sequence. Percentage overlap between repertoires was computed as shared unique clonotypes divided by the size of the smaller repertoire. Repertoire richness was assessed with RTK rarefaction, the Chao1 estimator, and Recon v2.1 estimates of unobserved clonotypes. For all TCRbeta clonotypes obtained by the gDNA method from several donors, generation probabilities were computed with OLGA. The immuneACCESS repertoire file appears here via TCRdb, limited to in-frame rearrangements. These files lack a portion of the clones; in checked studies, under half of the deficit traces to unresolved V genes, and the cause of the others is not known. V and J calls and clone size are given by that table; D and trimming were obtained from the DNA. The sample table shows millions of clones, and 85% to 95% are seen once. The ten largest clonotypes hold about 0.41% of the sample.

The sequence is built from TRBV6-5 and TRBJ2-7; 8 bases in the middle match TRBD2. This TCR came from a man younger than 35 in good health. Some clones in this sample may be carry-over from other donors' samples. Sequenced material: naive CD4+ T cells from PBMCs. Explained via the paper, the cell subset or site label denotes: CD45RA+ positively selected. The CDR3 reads CASKVAGGPYEQYF. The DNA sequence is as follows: TGTGCCAGCAAAGTGGCGGGAGGACCCTACGAGCAGTACTTC.